This TCR beta chain emerged from a study of T cells after yellow fever vaccination. A process of 5'RACE template switching, which added a universal primer site and UMIs, was used to make TCR cDNA. MiXCR, applied by TCRdb to the 5' RACE reads, yields one record per CDR3 protein. The data contain 140,000 to 150,000 distinct CDR3 sequences, around 6.3% of them seen just once; the ten biggest clones take up approximately 0.64%. Study-wide findings and caveats: Sorted repertoires could include abundant contaminating clonotypes from bulk cells. Clones that expanded after primary vaccination mostly reappeared after the booster (96% CD4, around 87% CD8).

V lost 3 bases, J lost 5 bases, and 7 bases stayed unmatched. The CDR3 runs to 14 residues. The germline gives CDR1 SQVTM, CDR2 ANQGSEA. About this clonotype: What it binds is not known. This could be a read error, since a much larger clone is one nucleotide away.

Sequenced here: CD4+ T cells sorted from PBMCs, sampled 10 days after the yellow fever booster vaccination. The rearrangement links TRBV29-1 to TRBJ2-5; 9 bases match TRBD2. This clonotype was obtained from a man aged 25-45 years who received the YFV17D yellow fever vaccine. CDR3 sequence (DNA): TGCAGCGTTGAGGGCCTAGCGGGAATCGAGACCCAGTACTTC. Its protein product is CSVEGLAGIETQYF. Supplemented by reference TRBV29-1 and TRBJ2-5, the full variable domain reads SAVISQKPSRDICQRGTSLTIQCQVDSQVTMMFWYRQQPGQSLTLIATANQGSEATYESGFVIDKFPISRPNLTFSTLTVSNMSPEDSSIYLCSVEGLAGIETQYFGPGTRLLVL.